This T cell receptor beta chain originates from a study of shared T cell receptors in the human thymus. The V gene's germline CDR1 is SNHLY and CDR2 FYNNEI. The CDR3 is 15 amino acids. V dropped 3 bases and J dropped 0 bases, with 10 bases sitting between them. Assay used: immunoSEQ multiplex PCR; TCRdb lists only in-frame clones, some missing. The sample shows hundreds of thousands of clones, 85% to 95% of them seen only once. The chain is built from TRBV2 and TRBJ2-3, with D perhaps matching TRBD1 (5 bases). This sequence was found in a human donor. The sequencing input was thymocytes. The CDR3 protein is CASSDRQGSTDTQYF. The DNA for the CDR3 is TGTGCCAGCAGTGATAGGCAGGGTAGCACAGATACGCAGTATTTT.